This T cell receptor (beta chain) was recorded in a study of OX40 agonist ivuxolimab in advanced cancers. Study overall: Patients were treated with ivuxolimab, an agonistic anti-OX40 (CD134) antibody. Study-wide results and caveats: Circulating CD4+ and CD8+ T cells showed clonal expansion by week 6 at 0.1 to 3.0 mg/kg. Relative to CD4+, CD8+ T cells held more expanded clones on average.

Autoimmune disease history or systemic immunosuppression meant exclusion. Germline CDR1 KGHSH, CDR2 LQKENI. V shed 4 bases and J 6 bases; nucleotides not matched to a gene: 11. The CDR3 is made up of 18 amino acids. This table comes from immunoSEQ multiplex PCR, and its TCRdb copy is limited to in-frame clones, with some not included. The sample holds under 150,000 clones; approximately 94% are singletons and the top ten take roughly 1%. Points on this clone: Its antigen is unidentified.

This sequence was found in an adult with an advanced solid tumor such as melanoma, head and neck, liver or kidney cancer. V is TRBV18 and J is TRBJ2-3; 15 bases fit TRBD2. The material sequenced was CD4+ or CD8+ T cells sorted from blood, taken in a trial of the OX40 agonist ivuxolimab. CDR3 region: CASSRSYGLAGGPDTQYF. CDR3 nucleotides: TGTGCCAGCTCACGCAGCTATGGACTAGCGGGGGGGCCCGATACGCAGTATTTT.